This T cell receptor (beta chain) was sequenced in a study of shared clonotypes between healthy human individuals. Background on the study: CD8 memory received one plate per donor, CD8 naive two, CD4 memory three and CD4 naive three. Study findings and constraints: Tissue TCR repertoires likely differ from these blood-only repertoires.

The germline gives CDR1 MNHEY, CDR2 SVGAGI. The length of the CDR3 is 12 residues. The ends were cut back, 6 bases at V and 5 bases at J, with 11 bases in the middle. Deep-level running was used for the assay. Measured with immunoSEQ multiplex PCR; TCRdb has only the in-frame clones, and not every one. The sample yields about 1.5 million clones, around 98% seen once. Points on this clone: Its target is unknown.

The split of CD4+ cells yielded CD45RA+ naive and CD45RA-negative memory subsets. The sequencing sample was made of naive CD4+ T cells sorted from blood. The subset denotes: CD45RA+ positively selected. This sequence joins TRBV6-5 and TRBJ2-7; D is possibly TRBD2 (6 bases). The clonotype originates from a man aged 30 to 45 in good health. CDR3 amino acids: CASRRTSNEQYF. CDR3 DNA: TGTGCCAGCAGAAGAACTAGCAACGAGCAGTACTTC.